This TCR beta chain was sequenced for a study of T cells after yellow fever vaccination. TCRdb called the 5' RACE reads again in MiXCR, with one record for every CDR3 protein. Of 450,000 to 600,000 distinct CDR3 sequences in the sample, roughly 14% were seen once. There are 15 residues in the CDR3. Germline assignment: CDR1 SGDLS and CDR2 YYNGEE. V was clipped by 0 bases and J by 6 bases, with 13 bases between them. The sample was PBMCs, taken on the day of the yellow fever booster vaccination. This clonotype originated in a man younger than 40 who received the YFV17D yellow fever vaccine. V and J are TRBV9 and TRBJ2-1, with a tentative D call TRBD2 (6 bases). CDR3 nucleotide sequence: TGTGCCAGCAGCGTAGCTTTAGCTAGCGTCAATGAGCAGTTCTTC. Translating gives CASSVALASVNEQFF.